This TCR beta chain was recorded in a study of OX40 agonist ivuxolimab in advanced cancers. With autoimmune disease history or systemic immunosuppression, patients were excluded. The V gene end was trimmed by 3 bases and the J gene end by 8 bases; junction bases not matched to a gene: 2. The CDR3 is made up of 13 amino acids. Germline loops: CDR1 SNHLY, CDR2 FYNNEI. The table came from immunoSEQ multiplex PCR; TCRdb's copy has only in-frame clones and leaves some out. This repertoire shows tens of thousands of clones, roughly 94% found once; its top ten account for 9.5% to 11%. The specimen comprised CD4+ or CD8+ T cells sorted from blood, sampled in a trial of the OX40 agonist ivuxolimab. The sequence was obtained from an adult with an advanced solid tumor such as melanoma, head and neck, liver or kidney cancer. The rearrangement uses TRBV2 and TRBJ2-7, with 12 bases identical to TRBD1. In nucleotides, the CDR3 is TGTGCCAGCAGTGAGGGACAGGGGGCTAAGCAGTACTTC. Amino acids: CASSEGQGAKQYF.